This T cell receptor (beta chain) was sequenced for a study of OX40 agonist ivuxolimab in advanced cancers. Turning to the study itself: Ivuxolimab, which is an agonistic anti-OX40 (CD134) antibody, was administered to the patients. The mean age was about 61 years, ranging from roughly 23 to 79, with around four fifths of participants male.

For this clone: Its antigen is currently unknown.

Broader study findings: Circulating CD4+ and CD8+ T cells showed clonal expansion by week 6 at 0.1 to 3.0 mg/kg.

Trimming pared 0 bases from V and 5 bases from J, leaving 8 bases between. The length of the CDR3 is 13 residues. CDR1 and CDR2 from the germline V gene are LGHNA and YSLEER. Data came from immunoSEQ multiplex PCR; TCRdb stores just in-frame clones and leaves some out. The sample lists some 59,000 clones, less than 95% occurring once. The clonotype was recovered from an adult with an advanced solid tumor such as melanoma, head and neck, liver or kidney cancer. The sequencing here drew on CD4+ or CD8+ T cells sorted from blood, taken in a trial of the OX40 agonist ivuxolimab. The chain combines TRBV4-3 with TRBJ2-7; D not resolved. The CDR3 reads CASSQDRRDEQYF. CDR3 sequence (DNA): TGCGCCAGCAGCCAAGATCGCCGCGACGAGCAGTACTTC.